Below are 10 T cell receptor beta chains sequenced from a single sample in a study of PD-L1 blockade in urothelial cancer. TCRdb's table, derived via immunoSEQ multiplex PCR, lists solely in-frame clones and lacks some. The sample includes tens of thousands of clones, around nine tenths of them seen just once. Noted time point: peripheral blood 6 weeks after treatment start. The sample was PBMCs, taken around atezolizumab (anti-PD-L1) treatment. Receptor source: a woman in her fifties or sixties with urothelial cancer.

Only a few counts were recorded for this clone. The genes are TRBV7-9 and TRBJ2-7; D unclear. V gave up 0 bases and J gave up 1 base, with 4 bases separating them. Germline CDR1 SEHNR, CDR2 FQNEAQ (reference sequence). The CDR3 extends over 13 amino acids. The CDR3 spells CASSLAGSYEQYF. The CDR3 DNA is TGTGCCAGCAGCTTAGCCGGTTCCTACGAGCAGTACTTC.

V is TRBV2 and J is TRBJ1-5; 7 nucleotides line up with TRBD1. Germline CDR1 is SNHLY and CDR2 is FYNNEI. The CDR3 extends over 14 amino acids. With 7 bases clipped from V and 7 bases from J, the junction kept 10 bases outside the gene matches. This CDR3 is CASTSGGLRQPQHF. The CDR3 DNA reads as TGTGCCAGCACCTCAGGGGGTTTAAGGCAGCCCCAGCATTTT.

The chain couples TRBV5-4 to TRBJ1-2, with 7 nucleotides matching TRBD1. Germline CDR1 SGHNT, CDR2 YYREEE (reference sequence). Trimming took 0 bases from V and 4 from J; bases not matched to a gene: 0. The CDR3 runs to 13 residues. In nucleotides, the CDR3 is TGTGCCAGCAGCTTGGACAGGGGCTATGGCTACACCTTC. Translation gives CASSLDRGYGYTF.

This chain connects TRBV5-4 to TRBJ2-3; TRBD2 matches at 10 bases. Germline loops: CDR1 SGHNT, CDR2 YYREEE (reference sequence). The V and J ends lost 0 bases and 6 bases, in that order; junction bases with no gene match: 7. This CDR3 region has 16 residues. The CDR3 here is CASSLASGGPPDTQYF. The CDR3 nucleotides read TGTGCCAGCAGCTTGGCTAGCGGGGGACCCCCGGATACGCAGTATTTT.

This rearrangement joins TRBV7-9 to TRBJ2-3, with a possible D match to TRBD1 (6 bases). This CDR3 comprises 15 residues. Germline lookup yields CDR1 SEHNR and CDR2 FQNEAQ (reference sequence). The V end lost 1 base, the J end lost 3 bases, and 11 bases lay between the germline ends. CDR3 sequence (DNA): TGTGCCAGCAGCTTAGTGGGCAGGGGTACAGATACGCAGTATTTT. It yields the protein CASSLVGRGTDTQYF. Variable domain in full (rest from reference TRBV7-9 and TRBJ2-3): DTGVSQNPRHKITKRGQNVTFRCDPISEHNRLYWYRQTLGQGPEFLTYFQNEAQLEKSRLLSDRFSAERPKGSFSTLEIQRTEQGDSAMYLCASSLVGRGTDTQYFGPGTRLTVL.

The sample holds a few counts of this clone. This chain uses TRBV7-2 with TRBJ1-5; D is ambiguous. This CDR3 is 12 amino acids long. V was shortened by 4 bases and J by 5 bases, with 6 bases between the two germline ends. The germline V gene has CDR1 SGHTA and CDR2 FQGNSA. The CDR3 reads CASSSFDQPQHF. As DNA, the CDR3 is TGTGCCAGCAGCTCTTTCGATCAGCCCCAGCATTTT.

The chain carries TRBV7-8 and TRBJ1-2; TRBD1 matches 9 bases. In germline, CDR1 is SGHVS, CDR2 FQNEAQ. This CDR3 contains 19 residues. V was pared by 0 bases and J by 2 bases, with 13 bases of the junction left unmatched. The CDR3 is CASSLAAGTGWRPNYGYTF. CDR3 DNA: TGTGCCAGCAGCTTAGCCGCCGGGACAGGGTGGCGTCCCAACTATGGCTACACCTTC.

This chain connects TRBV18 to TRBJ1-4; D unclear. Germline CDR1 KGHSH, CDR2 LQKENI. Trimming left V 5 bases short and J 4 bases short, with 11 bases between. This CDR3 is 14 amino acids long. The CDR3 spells CASSALRSNEKLFF. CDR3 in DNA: TGTGCCAGCTCAGCCCTCCGGAGTAATGAAAAACTGTTTTTT.

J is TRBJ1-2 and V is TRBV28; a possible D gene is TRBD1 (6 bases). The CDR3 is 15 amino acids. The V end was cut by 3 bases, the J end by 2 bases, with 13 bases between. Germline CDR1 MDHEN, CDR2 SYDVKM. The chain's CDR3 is CASSFMGQGNYGYTF. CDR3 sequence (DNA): TGTGCCAGCAGTTTCATGGGGCAGGGGAACTATGGCTACACCTTC.

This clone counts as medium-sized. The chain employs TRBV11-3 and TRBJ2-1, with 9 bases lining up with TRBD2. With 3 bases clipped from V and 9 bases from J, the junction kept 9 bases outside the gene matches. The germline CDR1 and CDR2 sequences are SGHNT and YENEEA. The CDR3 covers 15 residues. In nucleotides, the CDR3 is TGTGCCAGCAGCTTTATAGCGGGAGCGGGTTCTGAGCAGTTCTTC. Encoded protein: CASSFIAGAGSEQFF.